Below, 16 T cell receptor beta chains from the same sample are listed, as sequenced in a study of cytomegalovirus exposure and HLA in healthy donors. Primers included in the PCR were 60 Vbeta and 13 Jbeta primers. TCRdb's table, derived via immunoSEQ multiplex PCR, lists solely in-frame clones and lacks some. The table records roughly 120,000 clones, around 77% of them present only once. The sequencing sample was made of PBMCs. Receptors were obtained from a human donor in good health.

The chain employs TRBV5-5 and TRBJ2-3; tentatively, D is TRBD2 (6 bases). The germline V gene has CDR1 SGHKS and CDR2 YYEKEE (reference sequence). The CDR3 has 15 amino acids. Trimming left V 0 bases short and J 0 bases short, with 8 bases between. The CDR3 sequence is CASSLAGTSTDTQYF. CDR3 DNA: TGTGCCAGCAGCTTGGCGGGGACTAGCACAGATACGCAGTATTTT.

The chain links TRBV5-1 to TRBJ2-5; the D gene is possibly TRBD1 (5 bases). V was trimmed by 0 bases and J by 3 bases, leaving 9 bases between them. CDR1 is SGHRS and CDR2 is YFSETQ in the germline V gene. The CDR3 spans 14 residues. CDR3 coding DNA: TGCGCCAGCAGCTTGGCTGGGGCAAAAGAGACCCAGTACTTC. This translates into CASSLAGAKETQYF.

The chain employs TRBV6-1 and TRBJ2-5; TRBD1 aligns across 7 bases. The J call may be faulty, since TRBJ2-7 better matches the DNA end. From germline, CDR1 is MNHNS and CDR2 SASEGT. This CDR3 region has 15 residues. The CDR3 sequence is CASSVLGTDSYEQYF. CDR3 sequence (DNA): TGTGCCAGCAGTGTTCTTGGGACAGACTCCTACGAGCAGTACTTC.

The sample holds a few counts of this clone. The V and J genes are TRBV7-8 and TRBJ2-1; D is possibly TRBD1 (5 bases). Germline V lookup: CDR1 SGHVS, CDR2 FQNEAQ. There are 15 residues in the CDR3. V lost 5 bases to trimming and J lost 8 bases, with 19 bases between them. The CDR3 here is CASSPIERWGDEQFF. Here the CDR3 DNA reads TGTGCCAGCAGCCCAATTGAAAGGTGGGGCGATGAGCAGTTCTTC.

CDR3 protein: CASSEDGTGGNVNTEAFF. In nucleotides, the CDR3 is TGTGCCAGCAGTGAAGACGGGACAGGGGGCAACGTGAACACTGAAGCTTTCTTT. This chain uses TRBV2 with TRBJ1-1, with 12 bases aligning to TRBD1. The CDR3 covers 18 residues. Per germline, CDR1 SNHLY and CDR2 FYNNEI. With 1 base clipped from V and 0 bases from J, the junction kept 6 bases outside the gene matches.

V is TRBV6-1 and J is TRBJ1-2, with D possibly TRBD1 on 5 matching bases. The CDR3 spans 14 residues. Trimming took 5 bases from V and 2 from J, leaving 12 bases between them. Germline loops: CDR1 MNHNS, CDR2 SASEGT. The CDR3: CASSPGLTNYGYTF. The CDR3 DNA follows: TGTGCCAGCAGTCCAGGGCTCACCAACTATGGCTACACCTTC.

V is TRBV19 and J is TRBJ1-1; no clear D gene. This CDR3 is built from 16 residues. V was cut by 6 bases and J by 0 bases, with 17 bases left in between. Germline V gene sequence: CDR1 LNHDA, CDR2 SQIVND (reference sequence). The CDR3 here is CASRSQSGGMNTEAFF. The CDR3 coding sequence is TGTGCCAGTAGGTCCCAGAGCGGAGGGATGAACACTGAAGCTTTCTTT.

The chain carries TRBV25-1 and TRBJ1-1; maybe TRBD1 (6 bases). Germline lookup yields CDR1 MGHDK and CDR2 SYGVNS. The CDR3 is 13 amino acids. The V end was cut by 6 bases, the J end by 5 bases, with 13 bases between. Here the CDR3 DNA reads TGTGCCAGCAGCCCACAGGGTTGGACTGAAGCTTTCTTT. This gives the protein CASSPQGWTEAFF.

The chain joins TRBV25-1 to TRBJ1-2; 8 positions agree with TRBD1. The V segment lost 3 bases and the J segment 6 bases; nucleotides outside the gene matches: 15. Germline-derived CDR1 and CDR2 are MGHDK and SYGVNS. The CDR3 extends over 17 amino acids. The CDR3 DNA follows: TGTGCCAGCAGTGACCGAGGACAGGGTGCCATCCGGAATGGCTACACCTTC. Its translation is CASSDRGQGAIRNGYTF.

The J gene is TRBJ2-7, the V gene TRBV28; TRBD2 is a possible D gene (5 bases). CDR1 MDHEN and CDR2 SYDVKM come from the germline V gene. This CDR3 is 14 amino acids long. Trimming removed 8 bases from V and 6 bases from J, with 20 bases in between. The CDR3 is CASGWDATNGEQYF. CDR3 nucleotide sequence: TGTGCCAGCGGTTGGGATGCGACTAATGGCGAGCAGTACTTC.

The J gene is TRBJ2-5, the V gene TRBV5-1; 11 bases agree with TRBD2. The CDR3 loop spans 14 amino acids. Germline CDR1 SGHRS, CDR2 YFSETQ. V lost 4 bases, J lost 4 bases, and 3 bases stayed unmatched. CDR3 DNA sequence: TGCGCCAGCAGCCTACTAGCGGGAGCAGAGACCCAGTACTTC. This sequence encodes CASSLLAGAETQYF. The whole variable domain, filled in from reference TRBV5-1 and TRBJ2-5, reads KAGVTQTPRYLIKTRGQQVTLSCSPISGHRSVSWYQQTPGQGLQFLFEYFSETQRNKGNFPGRFSGRQFSNSRSEMNVSTLELGDSALYLCASSLLAGAETQYFGPGTRLLVL.

The chain carries TRBV4-2 and TRBJ2-1, with a weak D call TRBD2 (5 bases). The CDR3 is 15 residues long. Deletions cut 0 bases from V and 4 bases from J, with 10 bases between. Germline V CDR1 and CDR2: LGHNA, YNFKEQ. The CDR3 DNA reads as TGTGCCAGCAGCCAAGACCAGCGGAATTACAATGAGCAGTTCTTC. Encoded protein: CASSQDQRNYNEQFF.

The chain links TRBV27 to TRBJ1-4, with 10 bases fitting TRBD1. Germline V lookup: CDR1 MNHEY, CDR2 SMNVEV (reference sequence). The CDR3 totals 14 residues. The V gene end was trimmed by 6 bases and the J gene end by 8 bases; junction bases not matched to a gene: 6. The CDR3 DNA reads TGTGCCAGCAGCCAGACAGGGGGCAGGGAAAAACTGTTTTTT. Its protein product is CASSQTGGREKLFF.

The J gene is TRBJ2-7, the V gene TRBV28, with a tentative D call TRBD1 (6 bases). The CDR3 consists of 15 residues. V was clipped by 7 bases and J by 2 bases, with 18 bases between them. CDR1 MDHEN and CDR2 SYDVKM come from the germline V gene. The CDR3 coding sequence is TGTGCCAGCACCCCCGGACAGCCTGGCACCTACGAGCAGTACTTC. This codes for CASTPGQPGTYEQYF. Complete variable domain (other parts from reference TRBV28 and TRBJ2-7): DVKVTQSSRYLVKRTGEKVFLECVQDMDHENMFWYRQDPGLGLRLIYFSYDVKMKEKGDIPEGYSVSREKKERFSLILESASTNQTSMYLCASTPGQPGTYEQYFGPGTRLTVT.

The chain uses TRBV19 and TRBJ1-1; 8 bases line up with TRBD1. V was pared by 3 bases and J by 4 bases, with 1 base of the junction left unmatched. The germline V gene encodes CDR1 LNHDA and CDR2 SQIVND (reference sequence). The CDR3 contains 13 residues. The CDR3 spells CASSIGQGTEAFF. Here the CDR3 DNA reads TGTGCCAGTAGTATTGGACAGGGCACTGAAGCTTTCTTT.

In its sample, this clone was seen a few times. The V gene is TRBV28, the J gene TRBJ2-3; D may be TRBD2 (6 bases). The germline V gene encodes CDR1 MDHEN and CDR2 SYDVKM. The ends were cut back, 8 bases at V and 5 bases at J, with 23 bases in the middle. The CDR3 is 16 residues long. In DNA form, the CDR3 reads TGTGCCAGCGATACACTACCTAGTGGGAGGCAAGATACGCAGTATTTT. This translates into CASDTLPSGRQDTQYF.